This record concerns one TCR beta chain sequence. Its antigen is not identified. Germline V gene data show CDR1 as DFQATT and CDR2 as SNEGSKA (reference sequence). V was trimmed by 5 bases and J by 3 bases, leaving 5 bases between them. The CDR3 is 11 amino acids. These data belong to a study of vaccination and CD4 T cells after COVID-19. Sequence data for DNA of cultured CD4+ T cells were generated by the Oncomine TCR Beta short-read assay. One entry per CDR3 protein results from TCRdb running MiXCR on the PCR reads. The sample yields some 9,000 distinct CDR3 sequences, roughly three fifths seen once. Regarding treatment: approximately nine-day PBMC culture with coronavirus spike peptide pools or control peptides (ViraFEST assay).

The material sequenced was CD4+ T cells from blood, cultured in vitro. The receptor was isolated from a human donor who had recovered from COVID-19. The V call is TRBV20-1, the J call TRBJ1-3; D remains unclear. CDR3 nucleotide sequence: TGCAGTGCTGCCGATGGAAACACCATATATTTT. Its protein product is CSAADGNTIYF.